One T cell receptor beta chain is described in this entry. Its cognate antigen has yet to be identified. No base quality values were provided; no much bigger clone lies one nucleotide off. This specimen belongs to a study of identifying expanded T cells in peripheral blood (dated by TCRdb to about 2019). Describing the broader study: Four technical replicates, made by sequencing separate aliquots from the same pool of genomic DNA, were compared pairwise. What the work shows at the level of the full study, not this receptor alone: Across all healthy donors, variance in clone template counts between roughly two-week samples was found to increase significantly with total template count. The binomial model flagged approximately 1.2 differentially abundant clones between technical replicates but around 15 over roughly two weeks and 18 to 20 over around four weeks. Across all healthy-donor time intervals, the beta-binomial model significantly cut both the number of clones called differentially abundant and the false-positive rate. The authors expected that over much longer intervals, such as months to years, biological variance in healthy repertoires might increase even further.

TCRbeta CDR3 regions were profiled by bias-controlled multiplex PCR amplification of genomic DNA with the immunoSEQ Assay. On the study's bioinformatics: To quantify the absolute abundance of each unique TCRbeta CDR3 region, the sequences were collapsed and filtered. Differential abundance was assessed using a binomial (Fisher-equivalent) model and a beta-binomial model in which time-dependent variance fitted from healthy donors was added. Any clone with fewer than 5 combined templates was excluded, and a clone was called differentially abundant if its Benjamini-Hochberg FDR was below 0.01. Using the form v = (b*log(k)+a)^2, the beta-binomial variance was modeled as a function of the total template count across the two samples. The table was pulled from immuneACCESS by TCRdb, which kept in-frame rearrangements only. Such tables lose some clones; where checked, under half of the loss comes from unresolved V genes, and the rest has no known cause. The V and J calls and clone size were taken over from that table, and D and trimming were inferred from the DNA. The sample profile shows 91,000 or so clones; about nine tenths of them were found once. About 4% of the sample is taken by the ten largest.

No immune events, such as infections, were documented for the healthy donors during the collection period. Blood repertoires from healthy donors were used as a training cohort for calibrating time-dependent variance in a beta-binomial model of differential abundance of T-cell clones. The training cohort comprised ten or so healthy donors, 3 female and 7 male. An age range of about 29 to 65 years, with an average of about 45 years, was recorded for the donors. Whole blood from each healthy donor was obtained from a commercial supplier and was collected at three time points around 2 weeks apart. For immunosequencing, genomic DNA was extracted from unsorted whole blood. At the junction V is shortened by 3 bases and J by 5 bases; bases outside the gene matches: 8. Counted from cysteine to phenylalanine, this CDR3 has 16 amino acids. Of the read, only the CDR3 DNA is kept; its 48 bases are in frame from base 1. Per the germline V gene, SGHDT is the CDR1 and YYEEEE is the CDR2.

This sequence originates from a person aged 18 to 75 in good health. Specimen: blood. Here the chain combines TRBV5-6 and TRBJ1-6; TRBD1 lines up with 7 middle nucleotides. The nucleotides are TGTGCCAGCAGCTCAGTCGACAGGGTGAATAATTCACCCCTCCACTTT. Translated, it reads CASSSVDRVNNSPLHF.